These 21 T cell receptor beta chains were sequenced from one sample in a study of tumor-infiltrating lymphocytes in localized non-small cell lung cancer. TCRdb's copy holds only in-frame clones and misses some; the assay was immunoSEQ multiplex PCR. In the table there are 27,000 or so clones, approximately 85% of which are singletons. The sample was lung tumor tissue. The receptors come from a human donor with non-small cell lung cancer.

V gene TRBV18 combines with J gene TRBJ1-2, with D unclear. Germline lookup yields CDR1 KGHSH and CDR2 LQKENI. The CDR3 sequence is 14 residues long. V dropped 0 bases and J dropped 6 bases, with 11 bases sitting between them. The CDR3 DNA reads as TGTGCCAGCTCACCACCACAGTTGGGGAATGGCTACACCTTC. Residues: CASSPPQLGNGYTF.

The chain carries TRBV5-4 and TRBJ2-3; no clear D. CDR1 and CDR2 from the germline V gene are SGHNT and YYREEE (reference sequence). This CDR3 is built from 16 residues. Trimming removed 6 bases at V and 1 base at J, with 18 bases between. In DNA form, the CDR3 reads TGTGCCAGCACCGATGGGGATCAACCCCGCACAGATACGCAGTATTTT. Translation gives CASTDGDQPRTDTQYF. Full variable domain (remainder filled in from reference TRBV5-4 and TRBJ2-3): ETGVTQSPTHLIKTRGQQVTLRCSSQSGHNTVSWYQQALGQGPQFIFQYYREEENGRGNFPPRFSGLQFPNYSSELNVNALELDDSALYLCASTDGDQPRTDTQYFGPGTRLTVL.

This clone was detected only a few times. The chain has TRBV4-2 and TRBJ2-1; 9 bases map to TRBD2. CDR3 length: 13 residues. Germline CDR1 and CDR2: LGHNA and YNFKEQ. The V gene end was trimmed by 6 bases and the J gene end by 6 bases; junction bases not matched to a gene: 3. In DNA, the CDR3 is TGTGCCAGCAGGGGCGGGGGGGTCAATGAGCAGTTCTTC. Protein sequence: CASRGGGVNEQFF.

This chain uses TRBV7-8 with TRBJ2-5; D ambiguous. Germline CDR1 is SGHVS and CDR2 is FQNEAQ. This CDR3 is 15 amino acids long. V lost 2 bases and J lost 0, with 10 bases in between. In DNA, the CDR3 is TGTGCCAGCAGCTTACGATACTCGTACCAAGAGACCCAGTACTTC. It encodes CASSLRYSYQETQYF.

This clone was recorded a few times. The chain links TRBV15 to TRBJ1-5; D is ambiguous. This CDR3 spans 13 amino acids. Germline CDR1 reads LNHNV; CDR2 reads YYDKDF (reference sequence). V lost 0 bases, J lost 5 bases, and 5 bases lay in between. The CDR3 spells CATSRDGDQPQHF. The DNA for the CDR3 is TGTGCCACCAGCAGAGATGGTGATCAGCCCCAGCATTTT.

This clone was seen a single time. CDR3: CASSQDGHAGTSTDTQYF. In DNA, the CDR3 is TGCGCCAGCAGCCAAGACGGGCATGCAGGGACTAGCACAGATACGCAGTATTTT. This rearrangement joins TRBV4-1 to TRBJ2-3; perhaps TRBD2 as D (6 bases). Trimming took off 0 bases at V and 0 bases at J, with 16 bases between the two ends. The CDR3 sequence is 18 residues long. Germline CDR1 is MGHRA and CDR2 is YSYEKL.

The chain links TRBV6-6 to TRBJ2-7; TRBD2 agrees at 7 bases. Germline V gene data show CDR1 as MNHNY and CDR2 as SVGAGI (reference sequence). Unmatched junction bases numbered 9, after V lost 4 bases and J lost 6 bases. The CDR3 has 14 amino acids. The CDR3 spells CASSSVGLVPEQYF. DNA of the CDR3: TGTGCCAGCAGTTCCGTCGGACTAGTACCCGAGCAGTACTTC.

This clone came up once. V usage is TRBV27 and J usage is TRBJ2-7; TRBD1 matches 8 bases. Germline V gene lookup returns CDR1 MNHEY and CDR2 SMNVEV (reference sequence). The CDR3 is made up of 12 amino acids. With 3 bases clipped from V and 6 bases from J, the junction kept 1 base outside the gene matches. CDR3 coding DNA: TGTGCCAGCAGTTTTGGGACAGGCGAGCAGTACTTC. Translating gives CASSFGTGEQYF.

This sequence joins TRBV5-8 and TRBJ2-5; D gene unclear. V was clipped by 0 bases and J by 5 bases, with 14 bases between them. The CDR3 sequence is 15 residues long. CDR1 SGHTS and CDR2 YDEGEE come from the germline V gene. For the CDR3, the DNA is TGTGCCAGCAGCTTGGCTGGCTGGGCCCGGGAGACCCAGTACTTC. Its protein is CASSLAGWARETQYF.

V usage is TRBV5-6 and J usage is TRBJ1-3; D gene unclear. Germline values: CDR1 SGHDT, CDR2 YYEEEE. The CDR3 length is 13 residues. V shed 3 bases and J shed 2 bases, with 6 bases lying between them. The CDR3 nucleotides read TGTGCCAGCAGCTCCCGCCCTGGAAACACCATATATTTT. Its translation: CASSSRPGNTIYF. Looking up the rest from reference TRBV5-6 and TRBJ1-3 gives the full variable domain: DAGVTQSPTHLIKTRGQQVTLRCSPKSGHDTVSWYQQALGQGPQFIFQYYEEEERQRGNFPDRFSGHQFPNYSSELNVNALLLGDSALYLCASSSRPGNTIYFGEGSWLTVV.

This clone was counted a few times. V and J are TRBV7-2 and TRBJ2-7; the D call may be TRBD1 or TRBD2 (6 bases each). Trimming removed 8 bases at V and 2 bases at J, with 16 bases between. Germline-derived CDR1 and CDR2 are SGHTA and FQGNSA. CDR3 length: 14 amino acids. The CDR3 DNA is TGTGCCAGCCTTCAGGATGGGGGGCCCTACGAGCAGTACTTC. Residues: CASLQDGGPYEQYF.

CDR3 residues: CASSLRGGGSYEQYF. The CDR3 bases are TGTGCCAGCAGTTTGCGGGGCGGGGGATCCTACGAGCAGTACTTC. The chain is built from TRBV27 and TRBJ2-7; TRBD2 aligns across 7 bases. V dropped 3 bases and J dropped 1; count of bases not matched to a gene: 6. Germline-derived CDR1 and CDR2 are MNHEY and SMNVEV (reference sequence). This CDR3 is 15 amino acids long.

The V call is TRBV7-2, the J call TRBJ1-1; the D is unclear. The length of the CDR3 is 13 residues. The ends were cut back, 3 bases at V and 3 bases at J, with 8 bases in the middle. Germline loops: CDR1 SGHTA, CDR2 FQGNSA. The chain's CDR3 is CASSFNGDTEAFF. For the CDR3, the DNA is TGTGCCAGCAGCTTCAACGGGGACACTGAAGCTTTCTTT.

In DNA form, the CDR3 reads TGCAGCGTTGAGGGGACAACGAACACCGGGGAGCTGTTTTTT. It encodes CSVEGTTNTGELFF. The rearrangement joins TRBV29-1 to TRBJ2-2, with D perhaps matching TRBD1 (6 bases). Germline V gives CDR1 SQVTM, CDR2 ANQGSEA. Between the trimmed V and J ends, which lost 3 bases and 0 bases, there was a span of 8 bases. CDR3 length equals 14 residues.

The V call is TRBV2, the J call TRBJ2-6; 10 positions agree with TRBD1. This CDR3 comprises 19 residues. CDR1 SNHLY and CDR2 FYNNEI come from the germline V gene. V lost 8 bases, J lost 1 base, and 14 bases stayed unmatched. The CDR3 here is CASEGLGQGVVSGANVLTF. CDR3 in DNA: TGTGCCAGCGAGGGGCTCGGACAGGGGGTAGTGTCTGGGGCCAACGTCCTGACTTTC.

V gene TRBV29-1 combines with J gene TRBJ1-2, with 10 bases identical to TRBD1. V was clipped by 7 bases and J by 8 bases; unmatched bases: 4. The CDR3 consists of 11 residues. Germline V gene sequence: CDR1 SQVTM, CDR2 ANQGSEA. As DNA, the CDR3 is TGCAGCGGTAGGACAGGGGGAGGCTACACCTTC. Translated: CSGRTGGGYTF.

The rearrangement links TRBV2 to TRBJ1-2; perhaps TRBD1 as D (5 bases). Germline loops: CDR1 SNHLY, CDR2 FYNNEI. Trimming took off 4 bases at V and 4 bases at J, with 10 bases between the two ends. The CDR3 is 13 amino acids. CDR3 nucleotide sequence: TGTGCCAGCAGTGGGGGACGTGCCTATGGCTACACCTTC. It specifies CASSGGRAYGYTF.

The chain couples TRBV9 to TRBJ1-1; 8 nucleotides line up with TRBD1. J gave up 1 base and V 4 bases, and 6 bases lay outside the gene matches. From germline, CDR1 is SGDLS and CDR2 YYNGEE. CDR3 length: 15 amino acids. The CDR3 coding sequence is TGTGCCAGCAGCTTCCGAGGACAGGGGAACACTGAAGCTTTCTTT. Its translation: CASSFRGQGNTEAFF.

The chain is built from TRBV10-3 and TRBJ1-2, with a tentative D call TRBD1 (6 bases). Germline V gives CDR1 ENHRY, CDR2 SYGVKD. The CDR3 runs 14 residues. Trimming left V 8 bases short and J 2 bases short, with 15 bases between. CDR3 amino acids: CAIGEQGPNYGYTF. The DNA for the CDR3 is TGTGCCATCGGGGAACAGGGACCCAACTATGGCTACACCTTC.

The J gene is TRBJ1-1, the V gene TRBV5-4, with a weak D call TRBD1 (6 bases). This CDR3 is built from 13 residues. V lost 3 bases and J 7 bases, leaving 13 bases between the germline ends. The germline CDR1 and CDR2 sequences are SGHNT and YYREEE (reference sequence). The CDR3 DNA follows: TGTGCCAGCAGCTCACCGACAGGTATTGAAGCTTTCTTT. Translating it yields CASSSPTGIEAFF.

The chain carries TRBV21-1 and TRBJ2-7; the DNA was not compared with TRBD2, the D call given in the table. TRBV21-1 has pseudogene status. The CDR3 runs 17 residues. CDR3 nucleotide sequence: TGTGCCAGATCCCTTTTTCAACCCGGGCGGGGGGCCTACGAGCAGTACTTC. Translation: CARSLFQPGRGAYEQYF.